This T cell receptor (beta chain) was captured in a study of T cells in Graves' hyperthyroidism and ophthalmopathy. About the study: Upon initial diagnosis and before any treatment, peripheral blood was collected.

The table lists this clonotype with many counts. With 3 bases removed from V and 2 bases from J, the gap between germline ends came to 7 bases. CDR1 SNHLY and CDR2 FYNNEI come from the germline V gene. The CDR3 is made up of 13 amino acids. Template material for amplifying TCR beta CDR3 regions consisted of RNA transcripts. Primed by the HTBI set, a first-round RT-PCR was run on the TCR CDR3. TCRdb used MiXCR to reprocess the multiplex PCR reads, holding one entry per CDR3 protein. The sample yields about 290,000 distinct CDR3 sequences, around a sixth seen once. The clonotype was recovered from a man aged 30-40 years with Graves' hyperthyroidism. The rearrangement links TRBV2 to TRBJ1-2; D remains unclear. Source material: blood. CDR3 sequence reads: CASSDLVNYGYTF. The DNA for the CDR3 is TGTGCCAGCAGTGATTTGGTAAACTATGGCTACACCTTC.